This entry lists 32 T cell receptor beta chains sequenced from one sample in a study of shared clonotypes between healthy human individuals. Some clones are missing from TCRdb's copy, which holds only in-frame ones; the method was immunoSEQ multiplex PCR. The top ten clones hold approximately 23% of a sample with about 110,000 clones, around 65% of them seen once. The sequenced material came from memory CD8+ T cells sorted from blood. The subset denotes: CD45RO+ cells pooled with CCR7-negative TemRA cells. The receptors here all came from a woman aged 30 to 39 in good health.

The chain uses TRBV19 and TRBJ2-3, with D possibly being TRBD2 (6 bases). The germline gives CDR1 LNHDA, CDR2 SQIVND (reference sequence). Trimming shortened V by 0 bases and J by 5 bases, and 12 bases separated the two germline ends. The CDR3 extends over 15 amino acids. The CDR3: CASSIEGGLRDTQYF. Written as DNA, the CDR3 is TGTGCCAGTAGTATAGAGGGGGGTCTTCGAGATACGCAGTATTTT.

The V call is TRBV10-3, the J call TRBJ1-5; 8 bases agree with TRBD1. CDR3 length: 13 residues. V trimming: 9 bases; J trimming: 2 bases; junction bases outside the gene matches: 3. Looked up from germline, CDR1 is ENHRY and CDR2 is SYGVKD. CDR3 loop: CAIAGGCNQPQHF. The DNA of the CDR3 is TGTGCCATTGCAGGGGGCTGCAATCAGCCCCAGCATTTT.

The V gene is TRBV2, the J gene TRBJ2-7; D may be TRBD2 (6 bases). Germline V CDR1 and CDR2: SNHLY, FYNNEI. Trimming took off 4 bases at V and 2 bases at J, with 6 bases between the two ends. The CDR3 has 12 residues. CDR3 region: CASSAGAYEQYF. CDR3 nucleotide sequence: TGTGCCAGCAGTGCGGGGGCCTACGAGCAGTACTTC.

The CDR3 sequence is CASSLFGQSYEQYF. CDR3 coding DNA: TGTGCCAGCAGCCTCTTCGGACAGTCTTACGAGCAGTACTTC. The rearrangement joins TRBV14 to TRBJ2-7; possible D gene TRBD1, 6 bases. Germline loops: CDR1 SGHDN, CDR2 FVKESK. This CDR3 is 14 amino acids long. V was pared by 4 bases and J by 4 bases, with 14 bases between.

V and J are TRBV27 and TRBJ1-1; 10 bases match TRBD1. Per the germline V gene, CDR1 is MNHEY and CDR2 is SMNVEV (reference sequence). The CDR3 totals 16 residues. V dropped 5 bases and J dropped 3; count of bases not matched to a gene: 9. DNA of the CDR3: TGTGCCAGCAGTCCGGGACAGGGGCGTCGTTACACTGAAGCTTTCTTT. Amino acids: CASSPGQGRRYTEAFF.

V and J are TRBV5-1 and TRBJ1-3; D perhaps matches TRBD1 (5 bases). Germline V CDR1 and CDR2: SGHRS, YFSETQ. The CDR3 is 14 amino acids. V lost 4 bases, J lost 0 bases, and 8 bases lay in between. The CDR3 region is CASSEGTSGNTIYF. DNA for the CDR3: TGCGCCAGCAGCGAGGGGACCTCTGGAAACACCATATATTTT.

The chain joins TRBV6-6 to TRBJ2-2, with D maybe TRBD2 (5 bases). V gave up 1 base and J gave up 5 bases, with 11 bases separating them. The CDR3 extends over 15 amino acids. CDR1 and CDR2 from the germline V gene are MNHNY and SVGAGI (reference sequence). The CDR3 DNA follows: TGTGCCAGCAGTTACTGGCTAGCCGGTACCGGGGAGCTGTTTTTT. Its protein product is CASSYWLAGTGELFF.

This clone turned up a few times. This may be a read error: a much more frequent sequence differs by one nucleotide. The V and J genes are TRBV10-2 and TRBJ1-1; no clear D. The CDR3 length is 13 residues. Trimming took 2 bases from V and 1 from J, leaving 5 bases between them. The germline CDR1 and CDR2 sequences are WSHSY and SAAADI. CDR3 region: CASSETENTEAFF. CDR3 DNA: TGCGCCAGCAGTGAGACAGAGAACACTGAAGCTTTCTTT.

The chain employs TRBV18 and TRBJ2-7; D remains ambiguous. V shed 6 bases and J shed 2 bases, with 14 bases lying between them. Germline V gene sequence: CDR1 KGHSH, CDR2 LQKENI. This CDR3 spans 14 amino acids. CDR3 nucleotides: TGTGCCAGCTCCCCTTCTTCGGGCGCCTACGAGCAGTACTTC. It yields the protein CASSPSSGAYEQYF.

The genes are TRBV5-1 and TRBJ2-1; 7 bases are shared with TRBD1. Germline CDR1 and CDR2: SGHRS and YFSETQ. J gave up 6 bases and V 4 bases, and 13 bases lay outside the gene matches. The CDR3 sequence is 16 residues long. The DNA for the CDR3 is TGCGCCAGCAGCATGCTTCCCGGGACAGAATTCAATGAGCAGTTCTTC. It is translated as CASSMLPGTEFNEQFF. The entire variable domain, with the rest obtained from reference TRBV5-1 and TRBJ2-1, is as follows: KAGVTQTPRYLIKTRGQQVTLSCSPISGHRSVSWYQQTPGQGLQFLFEYFSETQRNKGNFPGRFSGRQFSNSRSEMNVSTLELGDSALYLCASSMLPGTEFNEQFFGPGTRLTVL.

DNA of the CDR3: TGTGCCAGCAGCTCACACCTACTGACAGCCACAGATACGCAGTATTTT. Protein: CASSSHLLTATDTQYF. The chain links TRBV7-2 to TRBJ2-3; tentatively, D is TRBD1 (5 bases). Germline CDR1 is SGHTA and CDR2 is FQGNSA. The CDR3 consists of 16 residues. Trimming pared 4 bases from V and 2 bases from J, leaving 16 bases between.

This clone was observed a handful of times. This CDR3 reads CASSVSSTDTQYF. DNA of the CDR3: TGTGCCAGCAGTGTTTCTAGCACAGATACGCAGTATTTT. J is TRBJ2-3 and V is TRBV6-4, with D uncertain. With 4 bases removed from V and 0 bases from J, the gap between germline ends came to 5 bases. The CDR3 is 13 amino acids. Germline CDR1 MRHNA, CDR2 SNTAGT.

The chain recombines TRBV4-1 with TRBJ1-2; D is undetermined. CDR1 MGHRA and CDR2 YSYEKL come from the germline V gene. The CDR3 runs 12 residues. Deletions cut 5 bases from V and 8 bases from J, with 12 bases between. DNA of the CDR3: TGCGCCAGCAGCGGTAGATCATGGGGCTACACCTTC. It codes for CASSGRSWGYTF.

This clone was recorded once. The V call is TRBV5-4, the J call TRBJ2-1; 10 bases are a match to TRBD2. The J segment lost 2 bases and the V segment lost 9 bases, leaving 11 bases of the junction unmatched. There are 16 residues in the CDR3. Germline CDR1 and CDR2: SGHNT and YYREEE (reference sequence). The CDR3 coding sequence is TGTGCCATTGCGGGACTAGCGAACCTCCCCTACAATGAGCAGTTCTTC. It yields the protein CAIAGLANLPYNEQFF.

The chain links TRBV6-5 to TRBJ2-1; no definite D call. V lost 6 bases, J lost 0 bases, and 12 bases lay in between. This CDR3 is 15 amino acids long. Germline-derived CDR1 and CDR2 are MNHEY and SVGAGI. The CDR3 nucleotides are TGTGCCAGCAGCCGATACCTGGGCTCCTACAATGAGCAGTTCTTC. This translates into CASSRYLGSYNEQFF.

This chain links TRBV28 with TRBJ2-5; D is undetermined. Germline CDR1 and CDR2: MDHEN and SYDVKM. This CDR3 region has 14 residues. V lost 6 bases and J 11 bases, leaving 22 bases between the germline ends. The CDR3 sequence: CASRKRLGWEEQYF. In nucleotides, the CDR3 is TGTGCCAGCAGAAAGCGACTGGGTTGGGAAGAGCAGTACTTC. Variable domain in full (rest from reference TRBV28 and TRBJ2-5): DVKVTQSSRYLVKRTGEKVFLECVQDMDHENMFWYRQDPGLGLRLIYFSYDVKMKEKGDIPEGYSVSREKKERFSLILESASTNQTSMYLCASRKRLGWEEQYFGPGTRLLVL.

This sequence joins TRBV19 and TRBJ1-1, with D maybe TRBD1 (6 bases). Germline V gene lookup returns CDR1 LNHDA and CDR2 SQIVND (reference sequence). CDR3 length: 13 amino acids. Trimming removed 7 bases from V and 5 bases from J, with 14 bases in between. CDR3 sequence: CASMRGRGTEAFF. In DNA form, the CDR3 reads TGTGCCAGTATGCGGGGGCGAGGAACTGAAGCTTTCTTT.

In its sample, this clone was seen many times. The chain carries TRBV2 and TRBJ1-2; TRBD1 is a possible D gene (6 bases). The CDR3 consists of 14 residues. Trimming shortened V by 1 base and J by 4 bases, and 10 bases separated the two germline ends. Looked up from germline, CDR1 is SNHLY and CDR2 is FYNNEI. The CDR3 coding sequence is TGTGCCAGCAGTGAAGGACAGGACGGCTATGGCTACACCTTC. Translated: CASSEGQDGYGYTF.

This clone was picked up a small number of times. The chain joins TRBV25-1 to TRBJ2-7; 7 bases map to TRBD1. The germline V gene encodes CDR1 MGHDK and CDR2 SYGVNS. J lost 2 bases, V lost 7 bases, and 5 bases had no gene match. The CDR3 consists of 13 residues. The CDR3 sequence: CASTPGQTYEQYF. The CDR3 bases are TGTGCCAGCACTCCGGGACAGACCTACGAGCAGTACTTC.

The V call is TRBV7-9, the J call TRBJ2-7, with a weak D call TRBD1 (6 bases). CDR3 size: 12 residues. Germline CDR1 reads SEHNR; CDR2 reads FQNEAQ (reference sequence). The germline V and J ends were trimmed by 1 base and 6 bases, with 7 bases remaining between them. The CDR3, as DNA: TGTGCCAGCAGCTTAGACAGGGCCGAGCAGTACTTC. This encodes CASSLDRAEQYF.

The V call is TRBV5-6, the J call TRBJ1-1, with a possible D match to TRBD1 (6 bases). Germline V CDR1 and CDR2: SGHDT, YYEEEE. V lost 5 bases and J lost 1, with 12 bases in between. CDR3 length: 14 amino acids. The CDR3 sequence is CASSRDRRNTEAFF. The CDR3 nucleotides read TGTGCCAGCAGTAGAGACAGGAGGAACACTGAAGCTTTCTTT.

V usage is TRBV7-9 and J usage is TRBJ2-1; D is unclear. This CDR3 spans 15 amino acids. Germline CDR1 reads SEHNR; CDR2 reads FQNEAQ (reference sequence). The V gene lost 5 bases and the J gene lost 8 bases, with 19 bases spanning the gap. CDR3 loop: CASSRRFPSGHEQFF. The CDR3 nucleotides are TGTGCCAGCAGCCGTAGGTTCCCCTCGGGCCATGAGCAGTTCTTC.

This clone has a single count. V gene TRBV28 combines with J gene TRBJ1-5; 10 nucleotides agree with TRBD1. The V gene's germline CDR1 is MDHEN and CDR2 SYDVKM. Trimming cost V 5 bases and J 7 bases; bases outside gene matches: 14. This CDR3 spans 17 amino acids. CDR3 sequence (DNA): TGTGCCAGCAGTCTTCAACGGTGGGACAGGGGAAGACAGCCCCAGCATTTT. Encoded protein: CASSLQRWDRGRQPQHF.

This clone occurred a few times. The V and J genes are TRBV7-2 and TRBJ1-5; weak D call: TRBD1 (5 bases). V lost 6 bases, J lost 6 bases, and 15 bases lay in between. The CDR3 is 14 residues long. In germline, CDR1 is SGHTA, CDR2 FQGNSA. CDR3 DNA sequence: TGTGCCAGCAGTTTAACCCCTCAGGGTCAGCCCCAGCATTTT. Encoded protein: CASSLTPQGQPQHF.

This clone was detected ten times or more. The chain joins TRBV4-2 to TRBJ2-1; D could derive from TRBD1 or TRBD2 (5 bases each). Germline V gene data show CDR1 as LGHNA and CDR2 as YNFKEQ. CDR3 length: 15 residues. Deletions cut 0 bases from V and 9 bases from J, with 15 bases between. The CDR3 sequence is CASSQDRGRITEQFF. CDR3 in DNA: TGTGCCAGCAGCCAAGATCGGGGCAGAATTACTGAGCAGTTCTTC.

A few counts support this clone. This CDR3 is CASSLEGGTQYF. The CDR3 bases are TGTGCCAGCAGTTTGGAGGGGGGTACGCAGTATTTT. The V call is TRBV27, the J call TRBJ2-3, with D perhaps given as TRBD1 or TRBD2 (6 bases each). The CDR3 covers 12 residues. V was shortened by 3 bases and J by 8 bases, with 9 bases between the two germline ends. Germline V gene lookup returns CDR1 MNHEY and CDR2 SMNVEV (reference sequence).

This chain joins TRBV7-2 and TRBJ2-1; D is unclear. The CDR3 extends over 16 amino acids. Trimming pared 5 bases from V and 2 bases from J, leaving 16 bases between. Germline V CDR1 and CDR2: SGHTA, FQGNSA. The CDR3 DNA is TGTGCCAGCAGCCCCCTGACTGGGAACGCCTACAATGAGCAGTTCTTC. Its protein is CASSPLTGNAYNEQFF. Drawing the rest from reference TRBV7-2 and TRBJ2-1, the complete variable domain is GAGVSQSPSNKVTEKGKDVELRCDPISGHTALYWYRQSLGQGLEFLIYFQGNSAPDKSGLPSDRFSAERTGGSVSTLTIQRTQQEDSAVYLCASSPLTGNAYNEQFFGPGTRLTVL.

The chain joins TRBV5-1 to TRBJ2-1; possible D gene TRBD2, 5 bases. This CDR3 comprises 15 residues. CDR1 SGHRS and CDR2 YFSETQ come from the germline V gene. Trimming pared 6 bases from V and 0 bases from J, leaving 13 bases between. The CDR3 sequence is CASTKDSSSYNEQFF. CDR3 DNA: TGCGCCAGCACCAAGGACTCTAGCTCCTACAATGAGCAGTTCTTC.

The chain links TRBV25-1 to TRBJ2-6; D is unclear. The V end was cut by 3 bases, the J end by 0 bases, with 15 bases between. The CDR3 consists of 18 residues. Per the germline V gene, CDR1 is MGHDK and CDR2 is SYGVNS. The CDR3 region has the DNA TGTGCCAGCAGTGAGAGGAGCAGCCCCGACTCTGGGGCCAACGTCCTGACTTTC. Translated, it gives CASSERSSPDSGANVLTF.

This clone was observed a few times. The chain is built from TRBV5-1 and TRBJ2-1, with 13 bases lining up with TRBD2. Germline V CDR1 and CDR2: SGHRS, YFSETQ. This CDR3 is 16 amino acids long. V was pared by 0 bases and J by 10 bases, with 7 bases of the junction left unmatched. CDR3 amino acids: CASSLEAGLAGFEQFF. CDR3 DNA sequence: TGCGCCAGCAGCTTGGAGGCGGGACTAGCGGGATTCGAGCAGTTCTTC.

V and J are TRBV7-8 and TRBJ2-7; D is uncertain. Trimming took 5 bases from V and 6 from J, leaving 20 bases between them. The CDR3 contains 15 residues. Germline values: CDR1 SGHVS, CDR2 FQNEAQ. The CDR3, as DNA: TGTGCCAGCAGCCCTCGGAGAGGCGGTGACGCCGAGCAGTACTTC. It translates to CASSPRRGGDAEQYF.

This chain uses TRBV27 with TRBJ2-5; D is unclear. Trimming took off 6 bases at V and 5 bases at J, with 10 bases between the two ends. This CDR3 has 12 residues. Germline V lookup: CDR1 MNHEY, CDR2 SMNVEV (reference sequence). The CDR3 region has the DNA TGTGCCAGCAGGCGACCCGGCGAGACCCAGTACTTC. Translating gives CASRRPGETQYF.